The clone carrying this T cell receptor (beta chain) was detected many times. The sample belongs to a study of T-cell reconstitution after alpha-beta-depleted transplantation in children. The V end lost 1 base, the J end lost 1 base, and 5 bases lay between the germline ends. CDR3 length: 13 amino acids. Germline CDR1 and CDR2: SGHRS and YFSETQ. A library of TCRbeta sequences, prepared with unique molecular identifiers, was generated. TCRdb reanalysed the PCR reads using MiXCR and keeps one entry per CDR3 protein. The sample has hundreds of thousands of distinct CDR3 sequences, roughly 7.7% seen once.

J is TRBJ1-2 and V is TRBV5-1, with no clear D. This sequence originates from a male patient aged 5 to 17 who had a stem cell transplant for acute lymphoblastic leukemia, so the T cells may come from the graft donor. The sample here was PBMCs, mostly from graft donor cells, taken 180 days after TCRalphabeta/CD19-depleted stem cell transplant. CDR3 sequence (DNA): TGCGCCAGCAGCTTGATCGGTAACTATGGCTACACCTTC. Amino acids: CASSLIGNYGYTF. Variable domain in full (rest from reference TRBV5-1 and TRBJ1-2): KAGVTQTPRYLIKTRGQQVTLSCSPISGHRSVSWYQQTPGQGLQFLFEYFSETQRNKGNFPGRFSGRQFSNSRSEMNVSTLELGDSALYLCASSLIGNYGYTFGSGTRLTVV.